This T cell receptor beta chain was captured in a study of blood T cell repertoires in COVID-19. As for the study in general: Sources were T cells, B-cell-depleted T cells, or PBMCs; the material itself was cDNA or gDNA.

CDR3 length: 14 amino acids. The V end was cut by 1 base, the J end by 1 base, with 7 bases between. Germline V gene sequence: CDR1 SGHRS, CDR2 YFSETQ. Produced via immunoSEQ multiplex PCR; TCRdb's table is partial and in-frame only. The sample includes roughly 280,000 clones, 89% of them seen just once. Sequenced input: peripheral blood. V is TRBV5-1 and J is TRBJ2-3; a possible D gene is TRBD2 (5 bases). This sequence was found in a man aged 50-60 years with acute or convalescent COVID-19. The CDR3 DNA reads as TGCGCCAGCAGCTTGTTCGGGGGCACAGATACGCAGTATTTT. This translates into CASSLFGGTDTQYF.